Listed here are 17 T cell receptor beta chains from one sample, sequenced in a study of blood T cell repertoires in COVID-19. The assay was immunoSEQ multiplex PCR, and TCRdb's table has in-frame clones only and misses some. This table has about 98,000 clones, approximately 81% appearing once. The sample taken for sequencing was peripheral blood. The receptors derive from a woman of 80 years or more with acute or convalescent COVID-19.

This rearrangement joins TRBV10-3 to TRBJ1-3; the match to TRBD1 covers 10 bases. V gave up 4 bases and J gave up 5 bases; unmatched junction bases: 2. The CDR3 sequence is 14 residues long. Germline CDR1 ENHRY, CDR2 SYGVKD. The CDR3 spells CAISVGQGRNTIYF. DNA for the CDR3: TGTGCCATCAGTGTGGGACAGGGGCGAAACACCATATATTTT.

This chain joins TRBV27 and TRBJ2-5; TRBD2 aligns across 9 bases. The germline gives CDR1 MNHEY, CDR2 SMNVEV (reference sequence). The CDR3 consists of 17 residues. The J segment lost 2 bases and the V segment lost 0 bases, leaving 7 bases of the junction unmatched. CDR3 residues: CASSLSPSGVSQETQYF. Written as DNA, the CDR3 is TGTGCCAGCAGTTTATCCCCTAGCGGGGTATCACAAGAGACCCAGTACTTC.

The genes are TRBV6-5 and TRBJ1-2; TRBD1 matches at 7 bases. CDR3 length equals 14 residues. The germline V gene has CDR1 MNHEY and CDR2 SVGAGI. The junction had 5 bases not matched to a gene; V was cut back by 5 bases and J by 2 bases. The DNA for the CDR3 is TGTGCCAGCAGTAAGGACAGGAAAAACTATGGCTACACCTTC. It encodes CASSKDRKNYGYTF.

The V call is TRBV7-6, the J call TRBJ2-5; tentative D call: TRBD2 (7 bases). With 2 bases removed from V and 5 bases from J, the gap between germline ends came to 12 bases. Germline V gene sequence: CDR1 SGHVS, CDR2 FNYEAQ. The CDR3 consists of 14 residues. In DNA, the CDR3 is TGTGCCAGCAGCTTAAGGGGGGGCGAGGAGACCCAGTACTTC. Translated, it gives CASSLRGGEETQYF.

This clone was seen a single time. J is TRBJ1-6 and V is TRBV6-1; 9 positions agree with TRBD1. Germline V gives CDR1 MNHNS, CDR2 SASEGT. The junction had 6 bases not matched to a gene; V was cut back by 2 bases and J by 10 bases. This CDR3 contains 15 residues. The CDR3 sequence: CASSERTGGYSPLHF. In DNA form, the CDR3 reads TGTGCCAGCAGTGAACGTACAGGGGGCTACTCACCCCTCCACTTT.

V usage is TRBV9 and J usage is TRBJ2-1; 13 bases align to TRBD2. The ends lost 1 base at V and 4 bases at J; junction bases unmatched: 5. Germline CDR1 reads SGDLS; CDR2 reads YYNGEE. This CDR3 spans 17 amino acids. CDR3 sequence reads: CASSVFGLAGAYNEQFF. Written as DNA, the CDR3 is TGTGCCAGCAGCGTATTCGGACTAGCGGGGGCGTACAATGAGCAGTTCTTC.

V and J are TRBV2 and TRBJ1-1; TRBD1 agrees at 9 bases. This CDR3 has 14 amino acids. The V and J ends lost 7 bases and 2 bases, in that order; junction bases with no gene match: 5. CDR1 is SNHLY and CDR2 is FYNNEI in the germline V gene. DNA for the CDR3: TGTGCCAGCATTCCGGACAGGGGAAACACTGAAGCTTTCTTT. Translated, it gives CASIPDRGNTEAFF. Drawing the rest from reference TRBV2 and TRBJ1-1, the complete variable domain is EPEVTQTPSHQVTQMGQEVILRCVPISNHLYFYWYRQILGQKVEFLVSFYNNEISEKSEIFDDQFSVERPDGSNFTLKIRSTKLEDSAMYFCASIPDRGNTEAFFGQGTRLTVV.

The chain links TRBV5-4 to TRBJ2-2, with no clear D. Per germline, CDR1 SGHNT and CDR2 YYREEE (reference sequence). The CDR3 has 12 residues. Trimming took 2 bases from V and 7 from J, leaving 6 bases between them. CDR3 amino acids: CASSFSHGELFF. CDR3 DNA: TGTGCCAGCAGCTTTTCCCACGGGGAGCTGTTTTTT.

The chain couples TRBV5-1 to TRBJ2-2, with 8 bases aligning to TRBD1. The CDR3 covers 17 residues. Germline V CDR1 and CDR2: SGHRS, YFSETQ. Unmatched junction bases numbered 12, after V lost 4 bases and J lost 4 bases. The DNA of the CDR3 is TGCGCCAGCAGCCTTACAGGGGGGTCTTCGGGCACCGGGGAGCTGTTTTTT. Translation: CASSLTGGSSGTGELFF.

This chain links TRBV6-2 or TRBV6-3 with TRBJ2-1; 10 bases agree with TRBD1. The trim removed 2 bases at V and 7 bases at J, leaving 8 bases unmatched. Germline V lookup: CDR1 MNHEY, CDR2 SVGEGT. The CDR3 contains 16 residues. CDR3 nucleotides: TGTGCCAGCAGTTACCCCCCCGGACAGGGGGGAAATGAGCAGTTCTTC. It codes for CASSYPPGQGGNEQFF.

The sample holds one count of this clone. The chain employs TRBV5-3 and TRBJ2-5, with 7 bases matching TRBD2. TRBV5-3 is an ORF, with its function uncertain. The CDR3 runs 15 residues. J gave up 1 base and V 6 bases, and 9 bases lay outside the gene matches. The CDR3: CARKCGGYLQETQYF. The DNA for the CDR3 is TGTGCCAGAAAATGCGGGGGATACCTCCAAGAGACCCAGTACTTC.

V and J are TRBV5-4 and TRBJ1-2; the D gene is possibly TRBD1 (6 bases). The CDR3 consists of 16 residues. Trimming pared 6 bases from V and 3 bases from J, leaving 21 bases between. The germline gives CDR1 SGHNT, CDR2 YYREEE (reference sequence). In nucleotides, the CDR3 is TGTGCCAGCATAACAGCGGGGCGCAGGGGTGACTATGGCTACACCTTC. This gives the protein CASITAGRRGDYGYTF.

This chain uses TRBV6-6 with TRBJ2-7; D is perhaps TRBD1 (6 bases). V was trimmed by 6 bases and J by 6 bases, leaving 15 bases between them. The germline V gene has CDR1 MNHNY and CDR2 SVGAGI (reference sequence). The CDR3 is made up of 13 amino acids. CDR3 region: CASRHSGVLEQYF. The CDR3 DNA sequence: TGTGCCAGCAGACACTCAGGGGTGCTCGAGCAGTACTTC.

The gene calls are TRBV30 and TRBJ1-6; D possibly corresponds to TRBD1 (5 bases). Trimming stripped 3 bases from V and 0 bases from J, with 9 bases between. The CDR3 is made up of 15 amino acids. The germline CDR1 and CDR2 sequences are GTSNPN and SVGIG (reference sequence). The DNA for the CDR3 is TGTGCCTGGAGACGACAGCGCTCCTATAATTCACCCCTCCACTTT. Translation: CAWRRQRSYNSPLHF. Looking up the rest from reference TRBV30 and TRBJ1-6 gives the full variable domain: SQTIHQWPATLVQPVGSPLSLECTVEGTSNPNLYWYRQAAGRGLQLLFYSVGIGQISSEVPQNLSASRPQDRQFILSSKKLLLSDSGFYLCAWRRQRSYNSPLHFGNGTRLTVT.

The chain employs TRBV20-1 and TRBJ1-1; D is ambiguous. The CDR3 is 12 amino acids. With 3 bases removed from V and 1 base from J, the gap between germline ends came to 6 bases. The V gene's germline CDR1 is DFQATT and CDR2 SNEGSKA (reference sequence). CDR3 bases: TGCAGTGCTAGTACGAGGAACACTGAAGCTTTCTTT. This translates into CSASTRNTEAFF.

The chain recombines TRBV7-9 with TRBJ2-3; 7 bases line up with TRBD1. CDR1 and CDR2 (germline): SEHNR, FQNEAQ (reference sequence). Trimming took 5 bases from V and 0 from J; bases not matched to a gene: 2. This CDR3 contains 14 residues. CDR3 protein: CASSDRVSTDTQYF. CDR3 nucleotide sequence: TGTGCCAGCAGCGACAGGGTGAGCACAGATACGCAGTATTTT.

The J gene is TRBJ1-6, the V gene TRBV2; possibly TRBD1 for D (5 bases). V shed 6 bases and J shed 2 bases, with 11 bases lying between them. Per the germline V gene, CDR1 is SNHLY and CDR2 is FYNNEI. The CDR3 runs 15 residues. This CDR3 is CASRGGVPYNSPLHF. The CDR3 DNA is TGTGCCAGCAGGGGGGGGGTGCCCTATAATTCACCCCTCCACTTT.